The sequence of this T cell receptor (beta chain) was determined in a study of T-cell memory formation after mild COVID-19. At the level of the study: TCR clusters were mostly donor specific.

Germline CDR1 and CDR2: MRHNA and SNTAGT. Trimming stripped 3 bases from V and 7 bases from J, with 9 bases between. This CDR3 contains 13 residues. This clonotype was counted once. The antigen is undetermined. 5'RACE primed at constant segments yielded TCR alpha and TCR beta cDNA libraries bearing sample barcodes and UMIs. One entry per CDR3 protein, called by TCRdb with MiXCR from the 5' RACE reads. The data show around 300,000 distinct CDR3 sequences, just under 20% seen once. The study's findings and limits: Of the contracting clones, CD4+ ones lay mainly in CM and EM, and CD8+ ones in EMRA. Pre-infection memory already had some responding clones, implying cross-reactive memory joined.

Sequenced: PBMCs or a T cell subset sorted from them (not recorded which). V usage is TRBV6-4 and J usage is TRBJ2-2; no definite D call. The sequence came from a man between 18 and 35 years old who had mild COVID-19 (a few samples of this study predate the infection). Cell type and time point are not known. The CDR3, as DNA: TGTGCCAGCAGTGAGGACCGGCGCGGGGAGCTGTTTTTT. This translates into CASSEDRRGELFF.